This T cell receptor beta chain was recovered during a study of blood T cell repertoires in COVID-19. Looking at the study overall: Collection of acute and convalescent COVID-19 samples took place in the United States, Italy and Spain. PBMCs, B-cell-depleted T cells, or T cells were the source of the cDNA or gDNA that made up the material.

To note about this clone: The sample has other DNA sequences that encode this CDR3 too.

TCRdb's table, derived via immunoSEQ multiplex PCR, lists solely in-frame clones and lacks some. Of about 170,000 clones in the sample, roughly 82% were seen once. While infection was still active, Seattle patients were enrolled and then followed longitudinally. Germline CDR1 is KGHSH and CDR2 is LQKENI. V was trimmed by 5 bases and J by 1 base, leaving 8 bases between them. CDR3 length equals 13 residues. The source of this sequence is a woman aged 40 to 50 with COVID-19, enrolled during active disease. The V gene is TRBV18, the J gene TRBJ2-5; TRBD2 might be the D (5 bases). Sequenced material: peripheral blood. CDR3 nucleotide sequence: TGTGCCAGCTCATCAGGACTCCAAGAGACCCAGTACTTC. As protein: CASSSGLQETQYF.